This record looks at one T cell receptor (beta chain) sequence and its context. Libraries were prepared by immunoSEQ multiplex PCR; TCRdb keeps only in-frame clonotypes and omits some of them. The sample holds 200,000 to 250,000 clones, roughly 85% seen once. These data belong to a study of cytomegalovirus exposure and HLA in healthy donors. Study-wide background: Later, an analysis reported that the 120 or so validation repertoires had used the same platform as the approximately 720 first-cohort repertoires.

Trimming pared 4 bases from V and 5 bases from J, leaving 9 bases between. Germline assignment: CDR1 SSHAT and CDR2 FNYEAQ (reference sequence). CDR3 length: 13 amino acids. Source material: PBMCs. This TCR derives from a woman between 18 and 29 years old in good health and CMV-seronegative. The chain has TRBV7-7 and TRBJ2-1; tentative D call: TRBD1 (5 bases). The CDR3 here is CASSSGRNNEQFF. The CDR3 nucleotides are TGTGCCAGCAGCTCAGGGCGGAACAATGAGCAGTTCTTC. Using reference TRBV7-7 and TRBJ2-1 for the parts outside the CDR3, the full variable domain is GAGVSQSPRYKVTKRGQDVTLRCDPISSHATLYWYQQALGQGPEFLTYFNYEAQPDKSGLPSDRFSAERPEGSISTLTIQRTEQRDSAMYRCASSSGRNNEQFFGPGTRLTVL.